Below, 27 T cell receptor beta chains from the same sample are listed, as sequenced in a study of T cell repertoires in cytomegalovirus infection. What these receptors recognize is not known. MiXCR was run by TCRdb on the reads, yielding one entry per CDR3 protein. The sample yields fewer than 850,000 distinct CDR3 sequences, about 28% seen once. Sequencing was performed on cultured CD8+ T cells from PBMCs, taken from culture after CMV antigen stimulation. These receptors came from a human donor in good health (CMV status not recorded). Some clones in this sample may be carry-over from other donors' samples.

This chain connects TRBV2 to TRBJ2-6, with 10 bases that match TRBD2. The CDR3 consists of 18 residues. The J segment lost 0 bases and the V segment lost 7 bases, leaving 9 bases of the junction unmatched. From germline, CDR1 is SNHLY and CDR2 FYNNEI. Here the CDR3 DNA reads TGTGCCAGCACCGGCGCCAGCGGGGGGGCCTCTGGGGCCAACGTCCTGACTTTC. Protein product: CASTGASGGASGANVLTF.

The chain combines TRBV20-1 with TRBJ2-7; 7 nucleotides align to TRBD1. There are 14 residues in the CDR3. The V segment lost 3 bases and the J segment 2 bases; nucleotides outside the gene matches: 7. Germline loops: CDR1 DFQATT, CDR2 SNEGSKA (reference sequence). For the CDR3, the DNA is TGCAGTGCTAGCCTCCGGGACAGACCCTACGAGCAGTACTTC. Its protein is CSASLRDRPYEQYF.

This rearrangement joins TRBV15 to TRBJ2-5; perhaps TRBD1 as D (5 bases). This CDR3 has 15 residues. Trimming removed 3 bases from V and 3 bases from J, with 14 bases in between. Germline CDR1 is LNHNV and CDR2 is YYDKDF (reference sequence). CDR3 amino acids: CATSSGMGRKETQYF. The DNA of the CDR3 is TGTGCCACCAGCAGTGGGATGGGGCGGAAAGAGACCCAGTACTTC.

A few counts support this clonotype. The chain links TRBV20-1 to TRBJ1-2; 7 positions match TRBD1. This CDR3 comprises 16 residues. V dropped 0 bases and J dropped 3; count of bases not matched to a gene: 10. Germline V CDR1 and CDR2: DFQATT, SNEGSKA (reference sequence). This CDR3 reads CSARDATTGAHYGYTF. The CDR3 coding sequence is TGCAGTGCTAGAGATGCCACCACAGGGGCACACTATGGCTACACCTTC.

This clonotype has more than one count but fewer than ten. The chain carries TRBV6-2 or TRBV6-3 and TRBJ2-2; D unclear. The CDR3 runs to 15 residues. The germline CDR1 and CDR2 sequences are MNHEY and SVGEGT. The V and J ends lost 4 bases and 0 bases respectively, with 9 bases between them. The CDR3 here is CASSSQESNTGELFF. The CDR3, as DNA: TGTGCCAGCAGTTCCCAGGAATCGAACACCGGGGAGCTGTTTTTT.

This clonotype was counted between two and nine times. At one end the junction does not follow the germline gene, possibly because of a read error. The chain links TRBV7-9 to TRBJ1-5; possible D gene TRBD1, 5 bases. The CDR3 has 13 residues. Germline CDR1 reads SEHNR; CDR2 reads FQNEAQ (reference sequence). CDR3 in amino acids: CASSFPSSQGMDF. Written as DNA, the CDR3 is TGTGCCAGCAGCTTCCCCAGCTCCCAGGGTATGGATTTT.

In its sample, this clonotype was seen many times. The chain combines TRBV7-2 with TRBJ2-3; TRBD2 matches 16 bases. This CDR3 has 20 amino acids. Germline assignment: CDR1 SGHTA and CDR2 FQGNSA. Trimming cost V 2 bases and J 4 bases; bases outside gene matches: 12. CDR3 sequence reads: CASSLLDRGLAGGPADTQYF. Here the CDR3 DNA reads TGTGCCAGCAGCTTACTCGACAGGGGACTAGCGGGGGGGCCAGCAGATACGCAGTATTTT.

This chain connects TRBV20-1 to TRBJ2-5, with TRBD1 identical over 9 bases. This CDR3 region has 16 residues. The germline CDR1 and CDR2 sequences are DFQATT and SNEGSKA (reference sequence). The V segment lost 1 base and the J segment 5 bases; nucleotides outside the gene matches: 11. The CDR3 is CSARGKNRGLWETQYF. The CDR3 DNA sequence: TGCAGTGCTAGAGGAAAGAACAGGGGGCTGTGGGAGACCCAGTACTTC.

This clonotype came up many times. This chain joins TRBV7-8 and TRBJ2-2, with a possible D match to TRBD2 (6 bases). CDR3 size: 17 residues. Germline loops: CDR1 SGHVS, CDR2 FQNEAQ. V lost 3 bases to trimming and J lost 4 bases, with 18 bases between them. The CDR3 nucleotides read TGTGCCAGCAGCTTTCTCCCCGGGACTGATATCACCGGGGAGCTGTTTTTT. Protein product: CASSFLPGTDITGELFF.

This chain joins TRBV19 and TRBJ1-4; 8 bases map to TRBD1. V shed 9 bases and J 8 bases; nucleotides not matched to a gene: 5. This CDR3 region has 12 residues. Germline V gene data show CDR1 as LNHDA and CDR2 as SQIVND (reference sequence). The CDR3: CASLDRGEKLFF. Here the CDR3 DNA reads TGTGCCAGCCTCGACAGGGGAGAAAAACTGTTTTTT.

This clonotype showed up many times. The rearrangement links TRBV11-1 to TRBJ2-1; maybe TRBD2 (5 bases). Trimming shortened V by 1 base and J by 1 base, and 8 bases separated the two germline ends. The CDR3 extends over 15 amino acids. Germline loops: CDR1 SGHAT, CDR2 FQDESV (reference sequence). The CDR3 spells CASSLESGSYNEQFF. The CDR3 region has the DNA TGTGCCAGCAGCTTAGAGTCGGGATCCTACAATGAGCAGTTCTTC.

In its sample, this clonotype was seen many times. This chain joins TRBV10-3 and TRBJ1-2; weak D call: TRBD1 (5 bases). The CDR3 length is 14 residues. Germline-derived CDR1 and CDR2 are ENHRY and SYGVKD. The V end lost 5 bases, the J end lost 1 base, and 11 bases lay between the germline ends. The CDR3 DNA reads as TGTGCCATCAGTTCATACGACAGTAACTATGGCTACACCTTC. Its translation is CAISSYDSNYGYTF.

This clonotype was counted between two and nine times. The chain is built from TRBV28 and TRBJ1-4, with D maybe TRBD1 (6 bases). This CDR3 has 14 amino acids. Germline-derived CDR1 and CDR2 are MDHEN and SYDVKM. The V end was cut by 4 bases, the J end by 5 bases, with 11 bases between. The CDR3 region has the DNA TGTGCCAGCAGTTCGGGGGGGCAGAATGAAAAACTGTTTTTT. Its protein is CASSSGGQNEKLFF.

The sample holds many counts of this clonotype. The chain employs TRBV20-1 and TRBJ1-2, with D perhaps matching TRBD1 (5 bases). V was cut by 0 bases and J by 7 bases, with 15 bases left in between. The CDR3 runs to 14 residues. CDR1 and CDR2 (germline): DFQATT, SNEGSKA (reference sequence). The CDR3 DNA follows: TGCAGTGCTAGAGAGAAGGGGTGGAATGGTGGCTACACCTTC. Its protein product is CSAREKGWNGGYTF.

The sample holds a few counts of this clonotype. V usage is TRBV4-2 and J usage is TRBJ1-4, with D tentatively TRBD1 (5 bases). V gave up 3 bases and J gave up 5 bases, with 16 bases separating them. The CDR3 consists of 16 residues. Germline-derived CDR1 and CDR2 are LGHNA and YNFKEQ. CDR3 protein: CASSHFDSTLNEKLFF. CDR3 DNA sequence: TGTGCCAGCAGCCACTTTGACAGTACACTAAATGAAAAACTGTTTTTT.

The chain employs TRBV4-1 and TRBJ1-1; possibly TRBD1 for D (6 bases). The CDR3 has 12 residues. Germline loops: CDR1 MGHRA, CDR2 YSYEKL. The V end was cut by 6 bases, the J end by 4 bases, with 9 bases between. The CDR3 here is CASSTGTTEAFF. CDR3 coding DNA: TGCGCCAGCAGTACAGGGACCACTGAAGCTTTCTTT.

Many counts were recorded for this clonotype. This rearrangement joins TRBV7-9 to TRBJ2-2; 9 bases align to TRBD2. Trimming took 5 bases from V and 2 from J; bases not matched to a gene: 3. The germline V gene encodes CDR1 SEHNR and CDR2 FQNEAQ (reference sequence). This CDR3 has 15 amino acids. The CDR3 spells CASSGTSRNTGELFF. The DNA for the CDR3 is TGTGCCAGCAGCGGGACTAGCCGTAACACCGGGGAGCTGTTTTTT.

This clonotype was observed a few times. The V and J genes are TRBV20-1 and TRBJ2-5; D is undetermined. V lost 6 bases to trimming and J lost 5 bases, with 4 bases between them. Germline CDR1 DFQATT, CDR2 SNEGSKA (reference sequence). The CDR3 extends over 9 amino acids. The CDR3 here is CSASETQYF. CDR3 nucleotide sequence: TGCAGTGCCTCGGAGACCCAGTACTTC.

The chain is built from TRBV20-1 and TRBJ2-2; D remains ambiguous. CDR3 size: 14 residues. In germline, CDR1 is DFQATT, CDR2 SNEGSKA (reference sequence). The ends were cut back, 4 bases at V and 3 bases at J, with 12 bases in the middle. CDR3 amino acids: CSAKERPYTGELFF. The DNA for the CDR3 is TGCAGTGCTAAGGAGAGGCCCTACACCGGGGAGCTGTTTTTT.

The CDR3 loop is CASSSRAVKPQHF. The CDR3 bases are TGTGCCAGCAGCTCGAGGGCCGTTAAGCCCCAGCATTTT. The V and J genes are TRBV13 and TRBJ1-5; D call uncertain. Germline loops: CDR1 PRHDT, CDR2 FYEKMQ (reference sequence). The ends were cut back, 4 bases at V and 8 bases at J, with 12 bases in the middle. The CDR3 contains 13 residues.

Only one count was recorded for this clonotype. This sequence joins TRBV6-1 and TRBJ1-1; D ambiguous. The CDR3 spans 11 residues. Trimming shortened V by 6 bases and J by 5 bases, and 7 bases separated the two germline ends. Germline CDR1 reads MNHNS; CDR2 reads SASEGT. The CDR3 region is CASRLTTEAFF. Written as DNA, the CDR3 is TGTGCCAGCAGGCTGACGACTGAAGCTTTCTTT.

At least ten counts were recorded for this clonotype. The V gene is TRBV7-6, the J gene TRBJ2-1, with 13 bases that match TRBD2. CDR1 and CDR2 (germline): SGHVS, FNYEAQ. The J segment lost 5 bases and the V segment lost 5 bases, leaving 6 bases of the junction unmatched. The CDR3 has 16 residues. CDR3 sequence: CASSPGTSGVHNEQFF. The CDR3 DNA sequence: TGTGCCAGCAGCCCGGGGACTAGCGGGGTCCACAATGAGCAGTTCTTC.

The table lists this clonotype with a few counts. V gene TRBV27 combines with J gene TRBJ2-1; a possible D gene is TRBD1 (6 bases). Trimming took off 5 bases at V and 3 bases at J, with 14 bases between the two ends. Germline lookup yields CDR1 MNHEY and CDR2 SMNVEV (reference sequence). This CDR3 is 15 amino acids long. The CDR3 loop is CASSPRGPIYNEQFF. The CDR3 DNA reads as TGTGCCAGCAGTCCCAGGGGCCCGATCTACAATGAGCAGTTCTTC.

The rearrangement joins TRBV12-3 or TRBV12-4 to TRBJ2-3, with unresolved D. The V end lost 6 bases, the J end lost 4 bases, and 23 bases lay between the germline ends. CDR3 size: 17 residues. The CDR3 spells CASSLFPPPLYADTQYF. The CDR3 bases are TGTGCCAGCAGCTTATTTCCCCCCCCTCTATATGCAGATACGCAGTATTTT.

The CDR3 DNA is TGTGCCAGCAGTGAAAGGGCAGGAAACACTGAAGCTTTCTTT. This encodes CASSERAGNTEAFF. The genes are TRBV2 and TRBJ1-1; D is unclear. This CDR3 is 14 amino acids long. The V gene lost 2 bases and the J gene lost 2 bases, with 9 bases spanning the gap. Looked up from germline, CDR1 is SNHLY and CDR2 is FYNNEI.

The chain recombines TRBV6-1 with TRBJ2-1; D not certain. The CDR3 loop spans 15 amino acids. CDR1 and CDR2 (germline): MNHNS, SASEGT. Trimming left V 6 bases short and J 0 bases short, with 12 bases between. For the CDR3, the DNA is TGTGCCAGCAGGCAAGGTAGGAGCTCCTACAATGAGCAGTTCTTC. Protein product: CASRQGRSSYNEQFF.

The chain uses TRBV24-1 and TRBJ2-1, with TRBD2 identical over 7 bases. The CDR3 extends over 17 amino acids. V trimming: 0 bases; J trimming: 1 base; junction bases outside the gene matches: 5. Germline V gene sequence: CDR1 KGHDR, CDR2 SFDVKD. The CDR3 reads CATSDLRSGGSYNEQFF. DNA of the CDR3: TGTGCCACCAGTGATTTGCGCTCCGGGGGGTCCTACAATGAGCAGTTCTTC.